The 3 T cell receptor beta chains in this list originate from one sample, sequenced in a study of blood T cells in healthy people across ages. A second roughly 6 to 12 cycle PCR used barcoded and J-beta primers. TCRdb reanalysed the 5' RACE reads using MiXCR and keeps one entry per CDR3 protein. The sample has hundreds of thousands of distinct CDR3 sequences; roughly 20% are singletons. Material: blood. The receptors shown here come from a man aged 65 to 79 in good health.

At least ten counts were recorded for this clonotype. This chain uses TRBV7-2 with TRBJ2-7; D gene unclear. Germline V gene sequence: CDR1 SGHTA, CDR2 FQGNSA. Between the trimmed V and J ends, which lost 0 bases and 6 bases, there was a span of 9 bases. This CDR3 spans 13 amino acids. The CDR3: CASSLAWWSEQYF. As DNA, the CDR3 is TGTGCCAGCAGCTTAGCATGGTGGAGCGAGCAGTACTTC. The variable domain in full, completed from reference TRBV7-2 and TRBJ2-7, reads GAGVSQSPSNKVTEKGKDVELRCDPISGHTALYWYRQSLGQGLEFLIYFQGNSAPDKSGLPSDRFSAERTGGSVSTLTIQRTQQEDSAVYLCASSLAWWSEQYFGPGTRLTVT.

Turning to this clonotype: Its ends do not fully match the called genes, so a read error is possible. In DNA, the CDR3 is TGTGCCAGCAGTTTATCGAGACAGGGAAAGGAGACCCAGTACTTT. This gives the protein CASSLSRQGKETQYF. The gene calls are TRBV28 and TRBJ2-3; 7 nucleotides line up with TRBD1. The length of the CDR3 is 15 residues. Germline V CDR1 and CDR2: MDHEN, SYDVKM.

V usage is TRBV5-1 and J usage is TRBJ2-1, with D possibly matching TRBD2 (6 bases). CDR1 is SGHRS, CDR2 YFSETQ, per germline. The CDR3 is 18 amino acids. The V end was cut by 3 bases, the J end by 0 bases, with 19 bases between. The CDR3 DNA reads TGCGCCAGCAGCTCCCTCGGGGGTAGCGGTAGCTCCTACAATGAGCAGTTCTTC. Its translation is CASSSLGGSGSSYNEQFF.